The 32 T cell receptor beta chains given below trace back to one sample, sequenced in a study of shared clonotypes between healthy human individuals. The method was immunoSEQ multiplex PCR; TCRdb's version includes in-frame clones alone and lacks a portion of them. This table holds 2,100,000 or so clones, more than 90% found once. Sequenced: naive CD4+ T cells sorted from blood. Subset noted: CD45RA+ positively selected. Receptors originate from a man between 18 and 29 years old in good health.

This rearrangement joins TRBV5-3 to TRBJ1-5; D uncertain. TRBV5-3 is noted as an ORF with a role that remains uncertain. Trimming shortened V by 1 base and J by 2 bases, and 22 bases separated the two germline ends. The CDR3 is 19 amino acids. The CDR3, as DNA: TGTGCCAGAAGCTTGACCAATGCGGGCCCCACGGCCGGCAATCAGCCCCAGCATTTT. Protein: CARSLTNAGPTAGNQPQHF.

This chain links TRBV5-4 with TRBJ2-7, with no clear D. With 2 bases removed from V and 1 base from J, the gap between germline ends came to 7 bases. The germline CDR1 and CDR2 sequences are SGHNT and YYREEE (reference sequence). The CDR3 consists of 13 residues. The CDR3 nucleotides read TGTGCCAGCAGCTTTTATATATCCTACGAGCAGTACTTC. This gives the protein CASSFYISYEQYF.

This clone was detected only once. This sequence joins TRBV29-1 and TRBJ2-2; no definite D call. CDR1 is SQVTM, CDR2 ANQGSEA, per germline. Trimming pared 7 bases from V and 7 bases from J, leaving 10 bases between. The CDR3 is 11 residues long. The CDR3 protein is CSARGSGELFF. DNA for the CDR3: TGCAGCGCACGTGGAAGCGGGGAGCTGTTTTTT.

This clone has only one observation. V is TRBV2 and J is TRBJ2-7; D unresolved. This CDR3 is built from 11 residues. CDR1 and CDR2 (germline): SNHLY, FYNNEI. V was trimmed by 10 bases and J by 8 bases, leaving 15 bases between them. The CDR3 loop reads CATTLGSQQYF. The CDR3 DNA sequence: TGTGCCACCACCCTCGGTTCTCAGCAGTACTTC.

The chain is built from TRBV20-1 and TRBJ1-5; no firm D call. CDR3 length equals 11 residues. Trimming pared 6 bases from V and 5 bases from J, leaving 8 bases between. Germline CDR1 reads DFQATT; CDR2 reads SNEGSKA (reference sequence). Written as DNA, the CDR3 is TGCAGTGCAGAGGGAGATCAGCCCCAGCATTTT. This gives the protein CSAEGDQPQHF.

V is TRBV19 and J is TRBJ1-6; no clear D gene. The germline CDR1 and CDR2 sequences are LNHDA and SQIVND (reference sequence). Trimming stripped 6 bases from V and 2 bases from J, with 11 bases between. CDR3 length: 15 residues. CDR3 in amino acids: CASREWETYNSPLHF. The CDR3 DNA is TGTGCCAGTAGAGAATGGGAAACCTATAATTCACCCCTCCACTTT.

The gene calls are TRBV7-2 and TRBJ2-7; D is unresolved. There are 12 residues in the CDR3. Germline V gene sequence: CDR1 SGHTA, CDR2 FQGNSA. V lost 5 bases and J lost 0, with 5 bases in between. The CDR3 protein is CASSPVSYEQYF. CDR3 bases: TGTGCCAGCAGCCCGGTCTCCTACGAGCAGTACTTC.

This clone appeared a single time. This chain uses TRBV7-2 with TRBJ2-7; 12 nucleotides agree with TRBD2. V shed 2 bases and J 7 bases; nucleotides not matched to a gene: 3. The CDR3 runs 14 residues. Germline assignment: CDR1 SGHTA and CDR2 FQGNSA. The CDR3, as DNA: TGTGCCAGCAGCTTAAGGACTAGCGGGAATGAGCAGTACTTC. Its protein is CASSLRTSGNEQYF. The entire variable domain, with the rest obtained from reference TRBV7-2 and TRBJ2-7, is as follows: GAGVSQSPSNKVTEKGKDVELRCDPISGHTALYWYRQSLGQGLEFLIYFQGNSAPDKSGLPSDRFSAERTGGSVSTLTIQRTQQEDSAVYLCASSLRTSGNEQYFGPGTRLTVT.

The chain joins TRBV19 to TRBJ2-2; D uncertain. V was pared by 4 bases and J by 1 base, with 1 base between. The CDR3 extends over 12 amino acids. Germline-derived CDR1 and CDR2 are LNHDA and SQIVND (reference sequence). CDR3 bases: TGTGCCAGTAGTAAGAACACCGGGGAGCTGTTTTTT. Encoded protein: CASSKNTGELFF.

The chain joins TRBV6-6 to TRBJ1-1, with 7 nucleotides matching TRBD1. Unmatched junction bases numbered 5, after V lost 6 bases and J lost 1 base. The CDR3 length is 14 residues. Germline CDR1 reads MNHNY; CDR2 reads SVGAGI (reference sequence). CDR3 residues: CASSLGTENTEAFF. CDR3 coding DNA: TGTGCCAGCAGCCTCGGGACAGAGAACACTGAAGCTTTCTTT.

The chain recombines TRBV7-9 with TRBJ1-1, with D maybe TRBD1 (6 bases). Germline assignment: CDR1 SEHNR and CDR2 FQNEAQ (reference sequence). Trimming took off 3 bases at V and 6 bases at J, with 14 bases between the two ends. This CDR3 contains 14 residues. The CDR3 coding sequence is TGTGCCAGCAGCTTTTTTGCAGGGGTGGCTGAAGCTTTCTTT. Encoded protein: CASSFFAGVAEAFF.

Of note for this clone: The same CDR3 is also encoded by other DNA sequences in this sample. J is TRBJ2-2 and V is TRBV2, with 9 bases matching TRBD1. The CDR3 runs to 15 residues. Trimming cost V 5 bases and J 1 base; bases outside gene matches: 2. From germline, CDR1 is SNHLY and CDR2 FYNNEI. The DNA for the CDR3 is TGTGCCAGCAGTTCGGACAGGGGGAACACCGGGGAGCTGTTTTTT. Protein sequence: CASSSDRGNTGELFF.

V and J are TRBV19 and TRBJ1-2; D gene ambiguous. The CDR3 is 13 amino acids. Deletions cut 9 bases from V and 2 bases from J, with 13 bases between. The germline V gene encodes CDR1 LNHDA and CDR2 SQIVND (reference sequence). CDR3 nucleotides: TGTGCCAGCTCGCGGAACTTGAACTATGGCTACACCTTC. This codes for CASSRNLNYGYTF.

V is TRBV30 and J is TRBJ1-1, with D perhaps TRBD1 (6 bases). V lost 0 bases, J lost 5 bases, and 19 bases lay in between. Germline assignment: CDR1 GTSNPN and CDR2 SVGIG (reference sequence). The CDR3 spans 16 residues. CDR3 sequence: CAWSVYAGAQGTEAFF. DNA for the CDR3: TGTGCCTGGAGTGTTTACGCCGGGGCCCAGGGGACTGAAGCTTTCTTT.

The V and J genes are TRBV7-8 and TRBJ1-6, with D uncertain. CDR3 size: 15 residues. CDR1 is SGHVS, CDR2 FQNEAQ, per germline. V dropped 5 bases and J dropped 7 bases, with 15 bases sitting between them. CDR3 nucleotide sequence: TGTGCCAGCAGCCGCCTGGCAGATTACAATTCACCCCTCCACTTT. Translation: CASSRLADYNSPLHF.

The chain has TRBV4-1 and TRBJ2-3, with D hard to call. This CDR3 contains 14 residues. In germline, CDR1 is MGHRA, CDR2 YSYEKL. V dropped 3 bases and J dropped 7 bases, with 14 bases sitting between them. CDR3 nucleotides: TGCGCCAGCAGCCACCTCAGGACCGGGCATACGCAGTATTTT. It codes for CASSHLRTGHTQYF.

The rearrangement uses TRBV4-3 and TRBJ2-3; 10 nucleotides match TRBD1. The CDR3 loop spans 15 amino acids. Germline V CDR1 and CDR2: LGHNA, YSLEER. V lost 3 bases, J lost 5 bases, and 5 bases stayed unmatched. CDR3 bases: TGCGCCAGCAGCCACGACAGGGGGCAAGTAGATACGCAGTATTTT. It yields the protein CASSHDRGQVDTQYF.

This clone has only one observation. The chain couples TRBV30 to TRBJ2-5; 11 nucleotides line up with TRBD2. Germline V gives CDR1 GTSNPN, CDR2 SVGIG (reference sequence). V gave up 7 bases and J gave up 5 bases; unmatched junction bases: 21. The CDR3 is 18 amino acids. CDR3 nucleotide sequence: TGTGCCTCAACTGGCCCTGCCTTTAGCGGGGGGGCCAGGGAGACCCAGTACTTC. Translating it yields CASTGPAFSGGARETQYF.

The V gene is TRBV6-4, the J gene TRBJ1-2; 7 positions match TRBD1. Germline CDR1 MRHNA, CDR2 SNTAGT. The V gene end was trimmed by 4 bases and the J gene end by 7 bases; junction bases not matched to a gene: 6. The CDR3 is 13 residues long. In nucleotides, the CDR3 is TGTGCCAGCAGTGTTACAGGGGACAGTGGCTACACCTTC. Its protein product is CASSVTGDSGYTF.

The chain couples TRBV25-1 to TRBJ1-5, with 10 bases identical to TRBD1. From germline, CDR1 is MGHDK and CDR2 SYGVNS. The CDR3 length is 16 residues. Trimming cost V 5 bases and J 4 bases; bases outside gene matches: 8. DNA for the CDR3: TGTGCCAGCAGTTCCGGGGGACAGGGGTTTAATCAGCCCCAGCATTTT. Translating gives CASSSGGQGFNQPQHF.

This chain uses TRBV4-1 with TRBJ1-6; TRBD1 agrees at 7 bases. The length of the CDR3 is 16 residues. CDR1 is MGHRA and CDR2 is YSYEKL in the germline V gene. The V gene end was trimmed by 1 base and the J gene end by 4 bases; junction bases not matched to a gene: 4. CDR3 sequence (DNA): TGCGCCAGCAGCCAAGTGACAGGGTTGTATAATTCACCCCTCCACTTT. Protein: CASSQVTGLYNSPLHF.

This sequence joins TRBV10-3 and TRBJ1-5; TRBD1 aligns across 11 bases. The CDR3 loop spans 14 amino acids. Trimming at V came to 10 bases and at J to 4 bases, leaving 6 bases not matched to a gene. Germline V gene sequence: CDR1 ENHRY, CDR2 SYGVKD. CDR3 coding DNA: TGTGCCACAAGGGGACAGGGGGAAAATCAGCCCCAGCATTTT. It specifies CATRGQGENQPQHF.

The chain joins TRBV5-1 to TRBJ1-5; TRBD1 aligns across 8 bases. The V gene's germline CDR1 is SGHRS and CDR2 YFSETQ. This CDR3 comprises 14 residues. V shed 4 bases, J shed 3 bases, and the junction held 3 bases outside the gene matches. The CDR3 DNA is TGCGCCAGCAGCACGACAGGGGACAATCAGCCCCAGCATTTT. Translating it yields CASSTTGDNQPQHF.

The CDR3 region has the DNA TGTGCCAGCAGTTACTCGGGGTCGCCCAAAGCTTTCTTT. Translation gives CASSYSGSPKAFF. This chain links TRBV6-5 with TRBJ1-1; D is unclear. The CDR3 is 13 residues long. CDR1 MNHEY and CDR2 SVGAGI come from the germline V gene. V was pared by 0 bases and J by 9 bases, with 11 bases between.

The chain links TRBV19 to TRBJ1-5; no definite D call. This CDR3 spans 15 amino acids. V gave up 3 bases and J gave up 0 bases, with 9 bases separating them. CDR1 and CDR2 from the germline V gene are LNHDA and SQIVND (reference sequence). The CDR3 region has the DNA TGTGCCAGTAGTATGACACCGTATAGCAATCAGCCCCAGCATTTT. Translated, it gives CASSMTPYSNQPQHF. Complete variable domain (other parts from reference TRBV19 and TRBJ1-5): DGGITQSPKYLFRKEGQNVTLSCEQNLNHDAMYWYRQDPGQGLRLIYYSQIVNDFQKGDIAEGYSVSREKKESFPLTVTSAQKNPTAFYLCASSMTPYSNQPQHFGDGTRLSIL.

This clone was counted a single time. The chain recombines TRBV27 with TRBJ1-1; D unresolved. V gave up 6 bases and J gave up 3 bases, with 17 bases separating them. CDR1 and CDR2 from the germline V gene are MNHEY and SMNVEV (reference sequence). The CDR3 contains 15 residues. This CDR3 reads CASSSLGKGDTEAFF. In DNA form, the CDR3 reads TGTGCCAGCAGCTCATTGGGTAAGGGAGACACTGAAGCTTTCTTT.

The CDR3: CASRERDLYEQYF. CDR3 nucleotides: TGCGCCAGCAGGGAGCGGGACCTCTACGAGCAGTACTTC. The rearrangement links TRBV5-1 to TRBJ2-7; 7 bases align to TRBD2. Germline CDR1 and CDR2: SGHRS and YFSETQ. J lost 3 bases, V lost 5 bases, and 5 bases had no gene match. The CDR3 contains 13 residues.

With regard to this clone: The sample has other DNA sequences that encode this CDR3 too. The chain recombines TRBV5-4 with TRBJ1-5, with a tentative D call TRBD1 (5 bases). Germline loops: CDR1 SGHNT, CDR2 YYREEE (reference sequence). CDR3 length: 14 amino acids. V was clipped by 4 bases and J by 2 bases, with 10 bases between them. Here the CDR3 reads CASSLGGGNQPQHF. CDR3 sequence (DNA): TGTGCCAGCAGCCTGGGAGGGGGCAATCAGCCCCAGCATTTT.

The chain employs TRBV11-2 and TRBJ2-1, with TRBD2 matching 11 bases. This CDR3 is 16 amino acids long. V was clipped by 5 bases and J by 12 bases; unmatched bases: 15. Germline-derived CDR1 and CDR2 are SGHAT and FQNNGV. The CDR3 loop is CASSVGLAAPLAGQFF. Written as DNA, the CDR3 is TGTGCCAGCAGCGTGGGACTAGCGGCACCCCTCGCCGGGCAGTTCTTC. Drawing the rest from reference TRBV11-2 and TRBJ2-1, the complete variable domain is EAGVAQSPRYKIIEKRQSVAFWCNPISGHATLYWYQQILGQGPKLLIQFQNNGVVDDSQLPKDRFSAERLKGVDSTLKIQPAKLEDSAVYLCASSVGLAAPLAGQFFGPGTRLTVL.

The rearrangement links TRBV11-2 to TRBJ2-2, with 7 bases lining up with TRBD2. The CDR3 is made up of 15 amino acids. Germline values: CDR1 SGHAT, CDR2 FQNNGV. After removal of 5 bases from V and 4 bases from J, the junction contained 7 bases not matched to a gene. CDR3 sequence reads: CASSPSGVSTGELFF. The CDR3 bases are TGTGCCAGCAGCCCCAGCGGGGTGAGCACCGGGGAGCTGTTTTTT. The whole variable domain, remainder taken from reference TRBV11-2 and TRBJ2-2, is EAGVAQSPRYKIIEKRQSVAFWCNPISGHATLYWYQQILGQGPKLLIQFQNNGVVDDSQLPKDRFSAERLKGVDSTLKIQPAKLEDSAVYLCASSPSGVSTGELFFGEGSRLTVL.

With regard to this clone: The sample holds other DNA sequences that translate to the same CDR3. Written as DNA, the CDR3 is TGCGCCAGCAGCTTTTCGGCGGGGCAAGAGACCCAGTACTTC. It yields the protein CASSFSAGQETQYF. The V and J genes are TRBV5-1 and TRBJ2-5; D is perhaps TRBD2 (6 bases). Germline loops: CDR1 SGHRS, CDR2 YFSETQ. The CDR3 covers 14 residues. The germline V and J ends were trimmed by 2 bases and 2 bases, with 10 bases remaining between them.

The chain links TRBV2 to TRBJ2-7; TRBD2 is a possible D gene (5 bases). The germline V and J ends were trimmed by 0 bases and 4 bases, with 19 bases remaining between them. This CDR3 comprises 17 residues. The germline CDR1 and CDR2 sequences are SNHLY and FYNNEI. The CDR3 nucleotides read TGTGCCAGCAGTGAAGCTAGAGCTAGCTGGGCAATGTACGAGCAGTACTTC. This translates into CASSEARASWAMYEQYF.